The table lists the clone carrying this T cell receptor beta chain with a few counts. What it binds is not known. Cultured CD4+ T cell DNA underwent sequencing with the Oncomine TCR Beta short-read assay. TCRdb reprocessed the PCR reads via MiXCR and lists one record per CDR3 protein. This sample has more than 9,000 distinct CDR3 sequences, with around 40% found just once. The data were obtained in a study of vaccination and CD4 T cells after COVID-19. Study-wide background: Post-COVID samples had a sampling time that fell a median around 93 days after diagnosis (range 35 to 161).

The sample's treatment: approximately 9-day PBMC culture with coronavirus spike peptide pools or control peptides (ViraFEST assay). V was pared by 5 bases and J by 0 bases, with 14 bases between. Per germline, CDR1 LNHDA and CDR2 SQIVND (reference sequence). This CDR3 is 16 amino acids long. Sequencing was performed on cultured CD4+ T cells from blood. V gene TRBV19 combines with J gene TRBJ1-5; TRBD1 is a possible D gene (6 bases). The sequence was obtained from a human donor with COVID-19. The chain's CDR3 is CASSRTQGNSNQPQHF. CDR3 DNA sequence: TGTGCCAGTAGTCGGACTCAGGGGAATAGCAATCAGCCCCAGCATTTT.